The entry below describes one T cell receptor beta chain. Its antigen is unidentified. The method was immunoSEQ multiplex PCR; TCRdb's version includes in-frame clones alone and lacks a portion of them. This table holds fewer than 150,000 clones, about 85% found once. This CDR3 has 18 residues. The data were taken from a study of cytotoxic CD8 clonotypes in ibrutinib-treated CLL. Overall study: The subjects consisted of some 12 relapsed/refractory and around 15 treatment-naive individuals, with around 17 IGHV unmutated.

Regarding the study as a whole: Increased clonality at ibrutinib response gave way to a return toward baseline at progression. Public clonotypes proved infrequent, and on treatment they shrank or remained steady.

The clonotype originates from a human donor with chronic lymphocytic leukemia. This material consisted of PBMCs, taken after 24 months of ibrutinib treatment. The chain is built from TRBV21-1 and TRBJ1-6; the tabulated D call, TRBD1, remains unverified against the DNA. TRBV21-1 is designated a pseudogene. The CDR3 DNA follows: TGTGCCAGCAGCAAAGGGGCATACTCCACCCCTTATAATTCACCCCTCCACTTT. It specifies CASSKGAYSTPYNSPLHF.